The 5 T cell receptor beta chains below come from one sample, sequenced in a study of identical twins. MiXCR was run by TCRdb on the 5' RACE reads, yielding one entry per CDR3 protein. This table has around 1.7 million distinct CDR3 sequences, under 35% appearing once. The sequencing sample was made of cord blood. Source of these receptors: a newborn girl in good health.

This sequence joins TRBV7-2 and TRBJ2-1; D unclear. The CDR3 length is 16 residues. V was shortened by 5 bases and J by 7 bases, with 21 bases between the two germline ends. The germline gives CDR1 SGHTA, CDR2 FQGNSA. The CDR3 DNA follows: TGTGCCAGCAGCGTTACCCTAACTACCAGGTCGAATGAGCAGTTCTTC. Translating gives CASSVTLTTRSNEQFF.

This clonotype was counted a few times. The chain recombines TRBV27 with TRBJ1-2; the D gene is possibly TRBD1 (6 bases). The CDR3 length is 15 residues. The V gene lost 0 bases and the J gene lost 3 bases, with 11 bases spanning the gap. From germline, CDR1 is MNHEY and CDR2 SMNVEV (reference sequence). The CDR3 sequence is CASSLSEGGDYGYTF. The CDR3 DNA sequence: TGTGCCAGCAGTTTATCTGAGGGGGGAGACTATGGCTACACCTTC.

The V and J genes are TRBV28 and TRBJ2-3; 9 bases are a match to TRBD2. CDR1 is MDHEN, CDR2 SYDVKM, per germline. Unmatched junction bases numbered 13, after V lost 6 bases and J lost 3 bases. This CDR3 has 17 residues. The CDR3 bases are TGTGCCAGCAGCGACCGGAGTAGCGGGAGTATGACAGATACGCAGTATTTT. Its translation is CASSDRSSGSMTDTQYF.

The sample holds a few counts of this clonotype. The rearrangement uses TRBV28 and TRBJ2-4, with 9 bases identical to TRBD1. This CDR3 region has 14 residues. Germline V lookup: CDR1 MDHEN, CDR2 SYDVKM. J lost 7 bases, V lost 5 bases, and 6 bases had no gene match. This chain's CDR3 is CASSPGTGRNIQYF. For the CDR3, the DNA is TGTGCCAGCAGTCCTGGGACAGGGAGGAACATTCAGTACTTC.

The chain combines TRBV5-1 with TRBJ2-7, with D possibly being TRBD1 (6 bases). Per the germline V gene, CDR1 is SGHRS and CDR2 is YFSETQ. The CDR3 contains 15 residues. The V gene lost 4 bases and the J gene lost 2 bases, with 16 bases spanning the gap. The CDR3 region is CASSPLGAGTYEQYF. For the CDR3, the DNA is TGCGCCAGCAGCCCCCTGGGGGCAGGAACCTACGAGCAGTACTTC.